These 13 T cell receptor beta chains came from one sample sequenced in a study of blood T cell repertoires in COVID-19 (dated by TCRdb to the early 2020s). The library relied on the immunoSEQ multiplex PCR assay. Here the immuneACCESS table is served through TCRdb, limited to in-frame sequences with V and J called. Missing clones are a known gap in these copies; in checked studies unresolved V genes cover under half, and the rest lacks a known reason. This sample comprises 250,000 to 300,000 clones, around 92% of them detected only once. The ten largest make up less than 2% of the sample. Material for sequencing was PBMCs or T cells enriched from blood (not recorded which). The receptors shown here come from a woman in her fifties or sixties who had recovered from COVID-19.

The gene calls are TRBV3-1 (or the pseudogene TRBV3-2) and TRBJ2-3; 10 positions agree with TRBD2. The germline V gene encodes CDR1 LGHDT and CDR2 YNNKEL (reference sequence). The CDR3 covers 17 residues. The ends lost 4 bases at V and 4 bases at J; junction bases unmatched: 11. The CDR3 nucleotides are TGTGCCAGCAGCCTAGACGCGCTAGCGGGAGAGCCAGATACGCAGTATTTT. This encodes CASSLDALAGEPDTQYF.

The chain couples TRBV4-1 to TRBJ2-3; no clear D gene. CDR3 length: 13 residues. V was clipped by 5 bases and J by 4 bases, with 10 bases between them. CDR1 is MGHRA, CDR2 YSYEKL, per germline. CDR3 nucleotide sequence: TGCGCCAGCAGCGGCCCCCGGGCAGATACGCAGTATTTT. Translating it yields CASSGPRADTQYF.

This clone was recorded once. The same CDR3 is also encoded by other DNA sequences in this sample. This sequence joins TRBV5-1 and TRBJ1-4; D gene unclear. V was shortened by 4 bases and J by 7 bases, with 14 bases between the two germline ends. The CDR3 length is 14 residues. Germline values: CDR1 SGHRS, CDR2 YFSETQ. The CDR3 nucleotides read TGCGCCAGCAGCCTCGGTGCGGGTGGTGAAAAACTGTTTTTT. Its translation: CASSLGAGGEKLFF.

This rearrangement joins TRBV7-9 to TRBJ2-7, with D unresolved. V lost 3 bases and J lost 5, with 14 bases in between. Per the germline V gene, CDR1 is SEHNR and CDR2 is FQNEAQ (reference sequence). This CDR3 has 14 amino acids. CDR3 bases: TGTGCCAGCAGCTTCGATACTCCCCCCCACGAGCAGTACTTC. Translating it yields CASSFDTPPHEQYF.

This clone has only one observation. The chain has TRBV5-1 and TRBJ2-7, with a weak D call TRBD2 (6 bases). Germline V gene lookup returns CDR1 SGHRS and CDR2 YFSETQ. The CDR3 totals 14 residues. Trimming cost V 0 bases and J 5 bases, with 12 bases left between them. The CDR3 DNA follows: TGCGCCAGCAGCTTGGCGGGAGACGACCACGAGCAGTACTTC. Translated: CASSLAGDDHEQYF.

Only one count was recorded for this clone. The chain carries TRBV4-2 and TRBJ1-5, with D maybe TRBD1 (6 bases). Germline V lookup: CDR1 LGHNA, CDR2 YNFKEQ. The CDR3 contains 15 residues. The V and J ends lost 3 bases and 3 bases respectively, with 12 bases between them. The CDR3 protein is CASSQEYRVNQPQHF. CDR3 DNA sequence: TGTGCCAGCAGCCAGGAGTACAGGGTCAATCAGCCCCAGCATTTT.

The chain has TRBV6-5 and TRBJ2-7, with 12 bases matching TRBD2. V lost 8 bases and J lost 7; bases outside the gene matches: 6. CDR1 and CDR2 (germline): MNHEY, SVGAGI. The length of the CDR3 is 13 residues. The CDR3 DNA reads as TGTGCCAGCCGACTAGCGGGGGCGGGGGAGCAGTACTTC. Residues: CASRLAGAGEQYF.

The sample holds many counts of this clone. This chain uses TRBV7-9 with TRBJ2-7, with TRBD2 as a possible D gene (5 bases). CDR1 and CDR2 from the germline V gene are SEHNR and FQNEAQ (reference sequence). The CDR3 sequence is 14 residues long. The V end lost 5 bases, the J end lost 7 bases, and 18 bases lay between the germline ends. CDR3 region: CASSRGNTRGEQYF. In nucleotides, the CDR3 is TGTGCCAGCAGCCGAGGGAATACACGAGGGGAGCAGTACTTC.

The CDR3 protein is CASTLDRGGGEAFF. DNA of the CDR3: TGTGCCAGCACTCTCGACAGGGGTGGAGGTGAAGCTTTCTTT. V is TRBV7-9 and J is TRBJ1-1; 8 nucleotides match TRBD1. V was pared by 7 bases and J by 7 bases, with 11 bases of the junction left unmatched. The CDR3 covers 14 residues. Germline lookup yields CDR1 SEHNR and CDR2 FQNEAQ (reference sequence). The variable domain in full, completed from reference TRBV7-9 and TRBJ1-1, reads DTGVSQNPRHKITKRGQNVTFRCDPISEHNRLYWYRQTLGQGPEFLTYFQNEAQLEKSRLLSDRFSAERPKGSFSTLEIQRTEQGDSAMYLCASTLDRGGGEAFFGQGTRLTVV.

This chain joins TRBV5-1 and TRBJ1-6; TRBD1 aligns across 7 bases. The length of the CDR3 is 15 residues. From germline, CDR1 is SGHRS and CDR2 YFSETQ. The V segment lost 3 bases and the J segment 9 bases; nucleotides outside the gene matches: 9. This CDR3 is CASSSRGDESSPLHF. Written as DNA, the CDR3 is TGCGCCAGCAGCTCCAGGGGGGACGAGAGTTCACCCCTCCACTTT.

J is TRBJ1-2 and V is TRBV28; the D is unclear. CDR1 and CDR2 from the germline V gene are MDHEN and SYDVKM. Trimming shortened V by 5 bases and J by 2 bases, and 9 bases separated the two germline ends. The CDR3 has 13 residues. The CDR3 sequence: CASSLTVNYGYTF. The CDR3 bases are TGTGCCAGCAGTCTCACAGTAAACTATGGCTACACCTTC.

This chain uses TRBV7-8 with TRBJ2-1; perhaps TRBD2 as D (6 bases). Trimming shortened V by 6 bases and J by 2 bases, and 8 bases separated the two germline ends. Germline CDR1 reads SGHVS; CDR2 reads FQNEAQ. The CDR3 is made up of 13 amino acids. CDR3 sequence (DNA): TGTGCCAGCAGTTCTAGCGCCTACAATGAGCAGTTCTTC. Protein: CASSSSAYNEQFF.

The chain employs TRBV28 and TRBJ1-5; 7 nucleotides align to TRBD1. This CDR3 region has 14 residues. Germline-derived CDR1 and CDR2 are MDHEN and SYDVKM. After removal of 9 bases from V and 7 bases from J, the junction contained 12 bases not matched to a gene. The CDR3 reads CASTTGQLPQPQHF. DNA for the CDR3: TGTGCCAGTACCACGGGACAGCTTCCCCAGCCCCAGCATTTT.